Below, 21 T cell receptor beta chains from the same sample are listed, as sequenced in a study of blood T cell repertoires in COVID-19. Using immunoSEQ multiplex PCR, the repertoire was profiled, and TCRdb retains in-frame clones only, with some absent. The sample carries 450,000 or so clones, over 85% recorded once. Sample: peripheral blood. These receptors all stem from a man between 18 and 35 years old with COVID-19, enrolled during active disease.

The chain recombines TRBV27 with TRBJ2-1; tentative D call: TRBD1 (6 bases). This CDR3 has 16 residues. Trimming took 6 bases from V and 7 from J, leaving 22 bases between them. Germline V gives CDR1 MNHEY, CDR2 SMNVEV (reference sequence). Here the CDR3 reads CASSPTGTSPVNEQFF. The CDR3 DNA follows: TGTGCCAGCAGCCCCACGGGGACAAGCCCCGTAAATGAGCAGTTCTTC.

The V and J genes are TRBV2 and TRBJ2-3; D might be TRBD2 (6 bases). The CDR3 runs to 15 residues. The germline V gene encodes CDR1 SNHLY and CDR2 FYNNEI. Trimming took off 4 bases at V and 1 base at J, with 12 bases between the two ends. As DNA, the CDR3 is TGTGCCAGCAGTGCGCGCGGGGACCGCACAGATACGCAGTATTTT. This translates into CASSARGDRTDTQYF.

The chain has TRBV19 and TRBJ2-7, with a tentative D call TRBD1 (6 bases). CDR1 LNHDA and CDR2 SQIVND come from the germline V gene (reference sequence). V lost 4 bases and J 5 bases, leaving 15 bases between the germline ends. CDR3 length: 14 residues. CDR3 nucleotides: TGTGCCAGTAGTACGAGCTTCAACAGGGACGAGCAGTACTTC. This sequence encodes CASSTSFNRDEQYF.

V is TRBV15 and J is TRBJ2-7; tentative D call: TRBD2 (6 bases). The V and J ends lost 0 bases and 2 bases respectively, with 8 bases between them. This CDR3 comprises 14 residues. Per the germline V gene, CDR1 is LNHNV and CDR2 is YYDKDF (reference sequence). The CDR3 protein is CATSREGGTYEQYF. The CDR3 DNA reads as TGTGCCACCAGCAGAGAGGGGGGAACCTACGAGCAGTACTTC.

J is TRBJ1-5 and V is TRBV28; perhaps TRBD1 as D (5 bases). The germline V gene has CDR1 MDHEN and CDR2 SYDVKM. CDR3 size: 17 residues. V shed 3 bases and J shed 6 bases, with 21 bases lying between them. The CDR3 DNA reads TGTGCCAGCAGTTTTTTCTCCTCGGGGGGTTTAGGTCAGCCCCAGCATTTT. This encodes CASSFFSSGGLGQPQHF.

In DNA, the CDR3 is TGTGCCAGTACCCTAGGTCCGGCAGGGGCCTACGAGCAGTACTTC. Protein product: CASTLGPAGAYEQYF. The V and J genes are TRBV7-6 and TRBJ2-7; D is perhaps TRBD1 (6 bases). V was clipped by 9 bases and J by 2 bases, with 20 bases between them. Germline CDR1 is SGHVS and CDR2 is FNYEAQ. This CDR3 contains 15 residues. Variable domain in full (rest from reference TRBV7-6 and TRBJ2-7): GAGVSQSPRYKVTKRGQDVALRCDPISGHVSLYWYRQALGQGPEFLTYFNYEAQQDKSGLPNDRFSAERPEGSISTLTIQRTEQRDSAMYRCASTLGPAGAYEQYFGPGTRLTVT.

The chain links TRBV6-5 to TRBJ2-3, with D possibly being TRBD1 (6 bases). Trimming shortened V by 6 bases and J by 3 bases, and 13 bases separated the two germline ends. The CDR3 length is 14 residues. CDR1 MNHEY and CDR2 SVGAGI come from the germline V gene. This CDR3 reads CASRPPGTTDTQYF. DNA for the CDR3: TGTGCCAGCAGGCCCCCCGGGACAACAGATACGCAGTATTTT.

The CDR3 is CASSLGFRETQYF. DNA for the CDR3: TGTGCCAGCAGCTTAGGATTTCGGGAGACCCAGTACTTC. The chain carries TRBV11-2 and TRBJ2-5; D unclear. With 1 base removed from V and 5 bases from J, the gap between germline ends came to 8 bases. The CDR3 is made up of 13 amino acids. The V gene's germline CDR1 is SGHAT and CDR2 FQNNGV.

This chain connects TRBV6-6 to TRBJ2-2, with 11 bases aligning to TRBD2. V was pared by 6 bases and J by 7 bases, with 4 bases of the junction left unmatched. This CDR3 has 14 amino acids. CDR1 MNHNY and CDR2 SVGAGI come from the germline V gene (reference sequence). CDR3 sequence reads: CASSSGTSGGELFF. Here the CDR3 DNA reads TGTGCCAGCAGCTCCGGGACTAGCGGCGGGGAGCTGTTTTTT.

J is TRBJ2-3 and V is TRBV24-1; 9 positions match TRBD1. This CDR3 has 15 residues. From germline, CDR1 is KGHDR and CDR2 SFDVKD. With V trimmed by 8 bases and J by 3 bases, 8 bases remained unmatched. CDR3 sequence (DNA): TGTGCCACCAAAAGAGGGACAGGGAGGACAGATACGCAGTATTTT. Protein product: CATKRGTGRTDTQYF.

The CDR3 region is CASSYRQGLNTGELFF. The CDR3 DNA reads TGTGCCAGCAGCTACCGACAGGGACTGAACACCGGGGAGCTGTTTTTT. The chain employs TRBV5-6 and TRBJ2-2; the D gene is possibly TRBD1 (7 bases). The CDR3 totals 16 residues. Trimming took 3 bases from V and 1 from J, leaving 13 bases between them. Germline CDR1 and CDR2: SGHDT and YYEEEE.

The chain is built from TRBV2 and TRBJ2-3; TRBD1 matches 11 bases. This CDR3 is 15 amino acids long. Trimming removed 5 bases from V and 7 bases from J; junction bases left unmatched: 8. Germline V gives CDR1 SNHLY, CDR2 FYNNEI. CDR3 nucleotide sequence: TGTGCCAGCAGTACGGACAGGGGGCGTTTGAATACGCAGTATTTT. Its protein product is CASSTDRGRLNTQYF.

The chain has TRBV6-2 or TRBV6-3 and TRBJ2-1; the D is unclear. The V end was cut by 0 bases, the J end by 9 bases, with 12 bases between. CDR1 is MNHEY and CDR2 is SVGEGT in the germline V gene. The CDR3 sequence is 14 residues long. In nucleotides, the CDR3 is TGTGCCAGCAGTTACTCCGGCCTAGGTGCTGAGCAGTTCTTC. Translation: CASSYSGLGAEQFF.

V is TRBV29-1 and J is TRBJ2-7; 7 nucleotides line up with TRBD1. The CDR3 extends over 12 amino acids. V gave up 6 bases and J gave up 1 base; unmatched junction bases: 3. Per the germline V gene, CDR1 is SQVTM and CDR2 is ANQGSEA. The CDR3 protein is CSVTGRSYEQYF. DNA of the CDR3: TGCAGCGTGACAGGGCGTTCCTACGAGCAGTACTTC.

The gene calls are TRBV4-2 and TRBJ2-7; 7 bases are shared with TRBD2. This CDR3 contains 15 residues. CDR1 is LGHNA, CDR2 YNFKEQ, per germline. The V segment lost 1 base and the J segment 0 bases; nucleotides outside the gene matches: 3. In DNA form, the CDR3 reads TGTGCCAGCAGCCAAGGATCTAGCGGCTCCTACGAGCAGTACTTC. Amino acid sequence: CASSQGSSGSYEQYF.

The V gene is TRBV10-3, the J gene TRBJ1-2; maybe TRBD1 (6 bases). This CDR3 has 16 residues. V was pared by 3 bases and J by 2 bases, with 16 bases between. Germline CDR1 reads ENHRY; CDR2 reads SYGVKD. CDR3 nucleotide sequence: TGTGCCATCAGTGATCGAGGACAGCAGATCAACTATGGCTACACCTTC. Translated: CAISDRGQQINYGYTF.

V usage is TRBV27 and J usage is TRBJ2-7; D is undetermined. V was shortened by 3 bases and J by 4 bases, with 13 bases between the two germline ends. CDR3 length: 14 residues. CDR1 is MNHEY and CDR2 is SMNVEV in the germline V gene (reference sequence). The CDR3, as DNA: TGTGCCAGCAGTTTTTTAGGAGACCAATACGAGCAGTACTTC. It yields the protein CASSFLGDQYEQYF.

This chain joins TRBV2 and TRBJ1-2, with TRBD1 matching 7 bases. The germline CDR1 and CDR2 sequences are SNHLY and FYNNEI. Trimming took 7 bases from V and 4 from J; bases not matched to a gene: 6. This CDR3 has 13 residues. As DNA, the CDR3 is TGTGCCAGCACCACGACAGGGCTCTATGGCTACACCTTC. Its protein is CASTTTGLYGYTF.

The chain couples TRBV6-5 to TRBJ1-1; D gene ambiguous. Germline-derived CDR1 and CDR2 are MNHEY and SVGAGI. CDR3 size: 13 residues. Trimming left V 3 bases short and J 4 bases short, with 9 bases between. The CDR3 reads CASSYSGSTEAFF. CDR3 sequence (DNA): TGTGCCAGCAGTTATAGTGGGAGCACTGAAGCTTTCTTT.

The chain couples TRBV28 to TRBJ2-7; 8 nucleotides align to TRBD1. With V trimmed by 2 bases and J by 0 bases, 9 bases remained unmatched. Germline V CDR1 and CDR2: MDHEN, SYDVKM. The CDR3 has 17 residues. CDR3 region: CASSLRGNRGISYEQYF. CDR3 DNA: TGTGCCAGCAGTTTAAGGGGGAACAGGGGGATCTCCTACGAGCAGTACTTC.

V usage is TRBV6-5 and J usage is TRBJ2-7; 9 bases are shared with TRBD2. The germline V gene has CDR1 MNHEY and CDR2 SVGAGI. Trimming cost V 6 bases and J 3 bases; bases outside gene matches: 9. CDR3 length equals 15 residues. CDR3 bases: TGTGCCAGCAGCCCCCAGACTAGCGGAAACTACGAGCAGTACTTC. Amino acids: CASSPQTSGNYEQYF.